This TCR beta chain was found in a study of breast tumors, draining lymph nodes, adjacent tissues. Germline assignment: CDR1 KGHSH and CDR2 LQKENI. V shed 0 bases and J shed 0 bases, with 9 bases lying between them. The CDR3 extends over 17 amino acids. This clonotype was observed many times. The antigen is not known. TCRdb redid the calling of the multiplex PCR reads with MiXCR, one entry per CDR3 protein. Of about 180,000 distinct CDR3 sequences listed, 30% to 35% are singletons. Overall study results and limits: Luminal-like breast cancer showed significantly greater tumor-nontumor repertoire similarity than basal-like breast cancer did. Tumors had less TCR diversity than lymph nodes, more than nontumor tissue. That most tumor T cells come from lymph nodes remained unproven. Data fit most tumor T cells coming from lymph node, expanding in tumor.

The lymph nodes were axillary draining lymph nodes from breast cancer patients. The sequencing sample was made of axillary lymph node tissue. This receptor was taken from a female donor with breast cancer. Some clones in this sample may be carry-over from other donors' samples. This rearrangement joins TRBV18 to TRBJ2-6, with D perhaps matching TRBD1 (6 bases). The CDR3 is CASSPPGQRSGANVLTF. The CDR3 nucleotides are TGTGCCAGCTCACCACCGGGACAACGCTCTGGGGCCAACGTCCTGACTTTC.